Presented here are 22 T cell receptor beta chains from one specimen sequenced in a study of identical twins. TCRdb itself ran the 5' RACE reads through MiXCR, one entry per CDR3 protein. Here the sample spans around 220,000 distinct CDR3 sequences, under 12% being singletons. Sample: memory T cells sorted from blood. Every receptor here comes from a man aged 50 to 60 in good health.

V and J are TRBV7-9 and TRBJ1-1, with 9 nucleotides matching TRBD1. CDR3 length equals 12 residues. Germline CDR1 reads SEHNR; CDR2 reads FQNEAQ (reference sequence). V lost 8 bases, J lost 3 bases, and 1 base stayed unmatched. The CDR3 sequence: CASGDRDTEAFF. The CDR3 DNA follows: TGTGCCAGCGGGGACAGGGACACTGAAGCTTTCTTT.

The V call is TRBV20-1, the J call TRBJ1-1; D might be TRBD1 (5 bases). V was pared by 6 bases and J by 5 bases, with 7 bases between. Germline V lookup: CDR1 DFQATT, CDR2 SNEGSKA (reference sequence). The CDR3 totals 10 residues. CDR3 loop: CSAGGTEAFF. The CDR3 DNA reads TGCAGTGCGGGGGGGACTGAAGCTTTCTTT.

This clonotype has only a few counts. V and J are TRBV20-1 and TRBJ1-2; D gene uncertain. Germline loops: CDR1 DFQATT, CDR2 SNEGSKA (reference sequence). There are 15 residues in the CDR3. Trimming shortened V by 5 bases and J by 6 bases, and 22 bases separated the two germline ends. The CDR3 DNA reads TGCAGTGCTCTAGCGGGGTTGAGGTTGACTGATGGCTACACCTTC. Residues: CSALAGLRLTDGYTF.

The table lists this clonotype with many counts. The chain recombines TRBV12-3 or TRBV12-4 with TRBJ2-2; D might be TRBD1 (5 bases). Trimming pared 7 bases from V and 5 bases from J, leaving 14 bases between. The CDR3 covers 14 residues. The CDR3 nucleotides read TGTGCCAGCATGGGGCGCGGAGTGACCGGGGAGCTGTTTTTT. Translated: CASMGRGVTGELFF.

This clonotype was picked up many times. The chain combines TRBV28 with TRBJ1-1; 7 nucleotides match TRBD1. V dropped 7 bases and J dropped 7; count of bases not matched to a gene: 15. The CDR3 runs to 15 residues. Looked up from germline, CDR1 is MDHEN and CDR2 is SYDVKM. This CDR3 is CASKYRGLVSGEAFF. As DNA, the CDR3 is TGTGCCAGCAAATACAGGGGATTGGTGTCAGGTGAAGCTTTCTTT.

This chain connects TRBV23-1 to TRBJ1-5; D is possibly TRBD1 (5 bases). TRBV23-1 is an ORF; its function is uncertain. V was cut by 3 bases and J by 2 bases, with 8 bases left in between. The CDR3 runs 14 residues. The CDR3 sequence is CASSHLQGNQPQHF. The CDR3 coding sequence is TGCGCCAGCAGTCACTTACAGGGCAATCAGCCCCAGCATTTT.

This clonotype was seen more than once but under ten times. V and J are TRBV5-1 and TRBJ2-4; weak D call: TRBD1 (6 bases). Germline CDR1 and CDR2: SGHRS and YFSETQ. V was shortened by 4 bases and J by 1 base, with 12 bases between the two germline ends. The CDR3 runs 15 residues. The CDR3, as DNA: TGCGCCAGCAGCGAACTTACAGGGGCCAAAAACATTCAGTACTTC. Translating it yields CASSELTGAKNIQYF.

This clonotype has a count of ten or more. The chain employs TRBV20-1 and TRBJ2-7; D is perhaps TRBD2 (5 bases). V lost 0 bases to trimming and J lost 0 bases, with 12 bases between them. Germline V CDR1 and CDR2: DFQATT, SNEGSKA (reference sequence). CDR3 length: 15 residues. The CDR3 nucleotides read TGCAGTGCTAGAGAGTCTAGCTTAAGCTCCTACGAGCAGTACTTC. Encoded protein: CSARESSLSSYEQYF.

This clonotype was seen more than once but under ten times. This chain connects TRBV29-1 to TRBJ1-1; 7 bases line up with TRBD1. Germline V gene lookup returns CDR1 SQVTM and CDR2 ANQGSEA. Losses at the gene ends were 6 bases for V and 5 bases for J; bases not matched to a gene: 9. The CDR3 is made up of 13 amino acids. CDR3 amino acids: CSVRQGLSTEAFF. As DNA, the CDR3 is TGCAGCGTAAGACAGGGTCTCTCTACTGAAGCTTTCTTT.

This clonotype has just a few counts. The rearrangement links TRBV4-3 to TRBJ2-3, with TRBD2 matching over 8 bases. The ends lost 0 bases at V and 6 bases at J; junction bases unmatched: 5. CDR1 is LGHNA, CDR2 YSLEER, per germline. The CDR3 totals 15 residues. The CDR3 region has the DNA TGCGCCAGCAGCCAAGAGCAGCGGGAGTGGGATACGCAGTATTTT. It codes for CASSQEQREWDTQYF.

The rearrangement uses TRBV19 and TRBJ2-1; 15 bases agree with TRBD2. CDR1 and CDR2 (germline): LNHDA, SQIVND (reference sequence). The CDR3 runs to 22 residues. V lost 2 bases to trimming and J lost 0 bases; unmatched junction nucleotides: 14. Written as DNA, the CDR3 is TGTGCCAGTAGTATAAGCGCGTGGACTAGCGGGAGGGCGAGGAGCTCCTACAATGAGCAGTTCTTC. It codes for CASSISAWTSGRARSSYNEQFF. The whole variable domain, remainder taken from reference TRBV19 and TRBJ2-1, is DGGITQSPKYLFRKEGQNVTLSCEQNLNHDAMYWYRQDPGQGLRLIYYSQIVNDFQKGDIAEGYSVSREKKESFPLTVTSAQKNPTAFYLCASSISAWTSGRARSSYNEQFFGPGTRLTVL.

This clonotype has a count of ten or more. This rearrangement joins TRBV29-1 to TRBJ2-7, with D tentatively TRBD2 (6 bases). The CDR3 consists of 13 residues. V was shortened by 4 bases and J by 6 bases, with 16 bases between the two germline ends. Germline V gene data show CDR1 as SQVTM and CDR2 as ANQGSEA. The CDR3 DNA is TGCAGCGTTGCGGCAGCCCCGCGGGGCGAGCAGTACTTC. This translates into CSVAAAPRGEQYF.

This clonotype was seen more than once but under ten times. J is TRBJ1-4 and V is TRBV28, with no clear D. Germline values: CDR1 MDHEN, CDR2 SYDVKM. Trimming pared 7 bases from V and 8 bases from J, leaving 17 bases between. The CDR3 contains 14 residues. The CDR3 sequence is CASTPKFGSEKLFF. The CDR3 DNA reads as TGTGCCAGCACTCCAAAATTCGGGTCCGAAAAACTGTTTTTT.

The chain uses TRBV7-7 and TRBJ2-5; possibly TRBD2 for D (7 bases). The CDR3 covers 15 residues. V lost 5 bases and J lost 3, with 16 bases in between. The germline CDR1 and CDR2 sequences are SSHAT and FNYEAQ (reference sequence). The CDR3 sequence is CASSRGLADEETQYF. The CDR3 coding sequence is TGTGCCAGCAGCCGGGGGCTAGCGGATGAAGAGACCCAGTACTTC.

CDR3 in DNA: TGTGCCAGCAGCTACCTTGGGGCCAGCACAGATACGCAGTATTTT. It codes for CASSYLGASTDTQYF. The chain is built from TRBV7-9 and TRBJ2-3; tentative D call: TRBD1 (5 bases). Germline V gives CDR1 SEHNR, CDR2 FQNEAQ (reference sequence). The CDR3 length is 15 residues. Trimming took 4 bases from V and 0 from J, leaving 11 bases between them.

This clonotype appeared a few times. This chain joins TRBV27 and TRBJ1-1, with 7 bases fitting TRBD1. V was pared by 4 bases and J by 4 bases, with 3 bases of the junction left unmatched. Germline CDR1 reads MNHEY; CDR2 reads SMNVEV (reference sequence). This CDR3 contains 13 residues. CDR3 nucleotide sequence: TGTGCCAGCAGTTCCGACAGGGCCACTGAAGCTTTCTTT. It codes for CASSSDRATEAFF.

The CDR3 coding sequence is TGTGCCAGCAGTTACCCGAGCGGGAGGGCCAACACCGGGGAGCTGTTTTTT. Its translation is CASSYPSGRANTGELFF. This chain links TRBV6-2 or TRBV6-3 with TRBJ2-2; TRBD2 agrees at 10 bases. J gave up 2 bases and V 2 bases, and 5 bases lay outside the gene matches. This CDR3 comprises 17 residues. The germline V gene encodes CDR1 MNHEY and CDR2 SVGEGT.

The chain has TRBV15 and TRBJ1-2; no clear D. This CDR3 contains 12 residues. V was shortened by 0 bases and J by 4 bases, with 3 bases between the two germline ends. CDR1 and CDR2 from the germline V gene are LNHNV and YYDKDF (reference sequence). The CDR3: CATSRDGYGYTF. As DNA, the CDR3 is TGTGCCACCAGCAGAGACGGCTATGGCTACACCTTC.

This clonotype was detected a few times. This chain connects TRBV10-2 to TRBJ2-1; maybe TRBD2 (6 bases). Trimming shortened V by 4 bases and J by 3 bases, and 13 bases separated the two germline ends. The CDR3 spans 15 residues. The V gene's germline CDR1 is WSHSY and CDR2 SAAADI. CDR3 loop: CASSVGRELYNEQFF. The DNA of the CDR3 is TGCGCCAGCAGTGTAGGGCGGGAACTCTACAATGAGCAGTTCTTC.

In its sample, this clonotype was seen many times. The chain employs TRBV28 and TRBJ2-1; 15 positions match TRBD2. Germline-derived CDR1 and CDR2 are MDHEN and SYDVKM. Losses at the gene ends were 5 bases for V and 3 bases for J; bases not matched to a gene: 11. The CDR3 is 19 residues long. This chain's CDR3 is CASSPGLAGGPFHYNEQFF. In DNA form, the CDR3 reads TGTGCCAGCAGTCCAGGACTAGCGGGGGGGCCATTTCACTACAATGAGCAGTTCTTC.

The rearrangement joins TRBV2 to TRBJ2-2; D possibly corresponds to TRBD1 (5 bases). V lost 5 bases and J 6 bases, leaving 22 bases between the germline ends. Germline V lookup: CDR1 SNHLY, CDR2 FYNNEI. This CDR3 spans 17 amino acids. CDR3 region: CASSQGQTLSLPGELFF. CDR3 in DNA: TGTGCCAGCAGTCAAGGACAAACCTTATCACTACCCGGGGAGCTGTTTTTT.

The chain is built from TRBV9 and TRBJ2-7, with D hard to call. V lost 4 bases to trimming and J lost 3 bases, with 14 bases between them. From germline, CDR1 is SGDLS and CDR2 YYNGEE. The CDR3 is made up of 14 amino acids. CDR3 nucleotides: TGTGCCAGCAGCCAACGTGGCAGTGGCTACGAGCAGTACTTC. It codes for CASSQRGSGYEQYF.